The clone carrying this TCR beta chain appeared many times. The CDR3 totals 16 residues. V trimming: 2 bases; J trimming: 5 bases; junction bases outside the gene matches: 9. Germline V gives CDR1 SGHTA, CDR2 FQGNSA. Expressed TCRB transcripts were sequenced after all isolated RNA was converted to cDNA. Here immunoSEQ multiplex PCR was the method, and the copy in TCRdb shows in-frame clones only, minus some. This table holds about 150,000 clones, around 8.5% found once. This sample is drawn from a study of beta chain features in type 1 diabetes. The chain uses TRBV7-2 and TRBJ2-5, with 9 bases that match TRBD2. The sequencing input was central memory CD4+ T cells from blood. The receptor comes from a young man in good health. The CDR3 DNA reads as TGTGCCAGCAGCTTAAACGGCGGGAGGGCCAAGGAGACCCAGTACTTC. Translated, it gives CASSLNGGRAKETQYF. The full variable domain, completed using reference TRBV7-2 and TRBJ2-5, is GAGVSQSPSNKVTEKGKDVELRCDPISGHTALYWYRQSLGQGLEFLIYFQGNSAPDKSGLPSDRFSAERTGGSVSTLTIQRTQQEDSAVYLCASSLNGGRAKETQYFGPGTRLLVL.